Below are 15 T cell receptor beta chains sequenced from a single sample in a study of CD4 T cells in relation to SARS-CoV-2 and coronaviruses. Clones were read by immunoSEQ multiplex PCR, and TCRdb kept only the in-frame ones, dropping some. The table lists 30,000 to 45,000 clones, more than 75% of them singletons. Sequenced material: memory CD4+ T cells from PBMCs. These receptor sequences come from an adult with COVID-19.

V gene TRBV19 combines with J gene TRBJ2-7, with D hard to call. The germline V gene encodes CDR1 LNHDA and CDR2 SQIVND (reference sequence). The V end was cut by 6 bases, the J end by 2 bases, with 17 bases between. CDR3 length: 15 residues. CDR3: CASRAKDVSPYEQYF. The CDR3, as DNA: TGTGCCAGTAGGGCGAAGGACGTCAGTCCCTACGAGCAGTACTTC.

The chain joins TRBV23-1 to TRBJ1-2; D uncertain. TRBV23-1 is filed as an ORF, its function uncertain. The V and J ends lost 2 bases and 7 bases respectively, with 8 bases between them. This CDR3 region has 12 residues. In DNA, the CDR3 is TGCGCCAGCAGTCAACCCCAAATTGGCTACACCTTC. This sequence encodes CASSQPQIGYTF.

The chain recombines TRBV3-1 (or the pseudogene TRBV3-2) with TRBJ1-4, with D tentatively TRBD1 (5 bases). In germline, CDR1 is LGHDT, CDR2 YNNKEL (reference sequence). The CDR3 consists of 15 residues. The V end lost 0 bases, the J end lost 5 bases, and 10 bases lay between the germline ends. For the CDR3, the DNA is TGTGCCAGCAGCCAAGATAGGGGCGCGAATGAAAAACTGTTTTTT. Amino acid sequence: CASSQDRGANEKLFF.

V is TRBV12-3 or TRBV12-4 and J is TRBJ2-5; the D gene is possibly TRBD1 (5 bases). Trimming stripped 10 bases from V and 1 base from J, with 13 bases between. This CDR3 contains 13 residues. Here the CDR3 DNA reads TGTGCCATCGGGTGGACATCCCAAGAGACCCAGTACTTC. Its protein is CAIGWTSQETQYF.

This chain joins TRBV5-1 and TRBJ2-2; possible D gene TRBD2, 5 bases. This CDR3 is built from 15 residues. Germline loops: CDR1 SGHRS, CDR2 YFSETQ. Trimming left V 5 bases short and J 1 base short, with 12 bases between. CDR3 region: CASSRWEQNTGELFF. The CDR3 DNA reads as TGCGCCAGCAGTAGGTGGGAGCAGAACACCGGGGAGCTGTTTTTT.

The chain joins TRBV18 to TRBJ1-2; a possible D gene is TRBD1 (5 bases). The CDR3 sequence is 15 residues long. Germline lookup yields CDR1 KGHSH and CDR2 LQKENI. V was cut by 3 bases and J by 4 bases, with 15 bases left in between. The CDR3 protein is CASSPPGTEAYGYTF. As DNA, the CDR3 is TGTGCCAGCTCACCCCCCGGGACTGAGGCCTATGGCTACACCTTC.

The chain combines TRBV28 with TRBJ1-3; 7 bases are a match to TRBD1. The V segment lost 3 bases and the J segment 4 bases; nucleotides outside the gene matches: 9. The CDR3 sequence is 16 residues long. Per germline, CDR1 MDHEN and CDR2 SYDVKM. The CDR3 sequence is CASSFKGAIFGNTIYF. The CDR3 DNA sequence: TGTGCCAGCAGTTTTAAGGGGGCAATCTTCGGAAACACCATATATTTT.

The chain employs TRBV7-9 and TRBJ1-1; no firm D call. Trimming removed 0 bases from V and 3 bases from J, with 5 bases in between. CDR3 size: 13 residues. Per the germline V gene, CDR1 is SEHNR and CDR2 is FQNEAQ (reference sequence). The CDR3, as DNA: TGTGCCAGCAGCTTAGCGTGGGACACTGAAGCTTTCTTT. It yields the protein CASSLAWDTEAFF.

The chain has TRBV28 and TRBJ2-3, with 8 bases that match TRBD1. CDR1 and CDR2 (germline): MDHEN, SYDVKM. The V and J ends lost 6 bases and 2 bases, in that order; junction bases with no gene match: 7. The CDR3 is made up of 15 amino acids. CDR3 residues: CASSLRQGPTDTQYF. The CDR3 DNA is TGTGCCAGCAGCCTAAGACAGGGGCCCACAGATACGCAGTATTTT.

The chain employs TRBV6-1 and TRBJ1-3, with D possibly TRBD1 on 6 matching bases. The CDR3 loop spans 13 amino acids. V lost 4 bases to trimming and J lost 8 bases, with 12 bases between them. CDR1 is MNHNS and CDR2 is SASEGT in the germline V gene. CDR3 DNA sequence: TGTGCCAGCAGTGGAGCAGGGGCAGACACCATATATTTT. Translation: CASSGAGADTIYF.

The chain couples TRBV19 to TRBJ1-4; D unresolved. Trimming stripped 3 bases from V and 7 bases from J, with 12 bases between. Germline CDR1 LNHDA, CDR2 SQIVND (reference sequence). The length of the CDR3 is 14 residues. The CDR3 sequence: CASSMRRSGEKLFF. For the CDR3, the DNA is TGTGCCAGTAGTATGAGGAGGAGCGGTGAAAAACTGTTTTTT.

In DNA, the CDR3 is TGTGCCTGGAGCCCTCCGAGGGGCTCTAATGAAAAACTGTTTTTT. Translating gives CAWSPPRGSNEKLFF. V is TRBV30 and J is TRBJ1-4; D might be TRBD1 (5 bases). V gave up 3 bases and J gave up 3 bases, with 14 bases separating them. This CDR3 contains 15 residues. The germline gives CDR1 GTSNPN, CDR2 SVGIG (reference sequence). The full variable domain, in which reference TRBV30 and TRBJ1-4 provide the parts outside the CDR3, is SQTIHQWPATLVQPVGSPLSLECTVEGTSNPNLYWYRQAAGRGLQLLFYSVGIGQISSEVPQNLSASRPQDRQFILSSKKLLLSDSGFYLCAWSPPRGSNEKLFFGSGTQLSVL.

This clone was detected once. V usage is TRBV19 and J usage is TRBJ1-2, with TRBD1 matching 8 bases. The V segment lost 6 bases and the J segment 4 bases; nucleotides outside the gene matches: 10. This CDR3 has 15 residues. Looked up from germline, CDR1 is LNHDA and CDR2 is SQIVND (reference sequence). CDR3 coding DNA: TGTGCCAGTAGGGACAGGGCCGAAGCTAGCTATGGCTACACCTTC. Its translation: CASRDRAEASYGYTF.

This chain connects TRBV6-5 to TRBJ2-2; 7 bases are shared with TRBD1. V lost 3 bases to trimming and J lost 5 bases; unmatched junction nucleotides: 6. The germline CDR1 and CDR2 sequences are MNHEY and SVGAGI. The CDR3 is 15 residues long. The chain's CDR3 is CASSYRTGGTGELFF. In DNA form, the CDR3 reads TGTGCCAGCAGTTATCGGACAGGTGGGACCGGGGAGCTGTTTTTT.

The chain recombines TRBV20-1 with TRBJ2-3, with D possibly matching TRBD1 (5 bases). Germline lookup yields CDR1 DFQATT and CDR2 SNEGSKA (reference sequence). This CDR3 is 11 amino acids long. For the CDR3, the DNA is TGCAGGGCTCAGGGTCCAGATACGCAGTATTTT. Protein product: CRAQGPDTQYF.